This entry lists 22 T cell receptor beta chains sequenced from one sample in a study of naive and memory T cell subsets. The beta constant-region primer was an equimolar mix of two oligonucleotides covering TRBC1 and TRBC2. Ligated cDNA was amplified by four rounds of PCR with nested alpha and beta constant-region primers and SP2. TCRdb ran MiXCR on the UMI-ligation and nested PCR reads and lists one entry per CDR3 protein. The sample includes just over 80,000 distinct CDR3 sequences, around 9% of them seen just once. Sequenced input: naive CD8+ T cells from blood. These receptors all stem from a human donor in good health.

This clonotype came up a few times. The chain joins TRBV27 to TRBJ1-1; the D is unclear. Deletions cut 7 bases from V and 1 base from J, with 10 bases between. Germline CDR1 is MNHEY and CDR2 is SMNVEV (reference sequence). The CDR3 is 13 residues long. CDR3 DNA sequence: TGTGCCAGCACTAAGGGAACGAACACTGAAGCTTTCTTT. Its translation is CASTKGTNTEAFF.

V is TRBV3-1 and J is TRBJ2-1; unclear D gene. V was clipped by 4 bases and J by 15 bases, with 16 bases between them. This CDR3 contains 12 residues. Germline loops: CDR1 LGHDT, CDR2 YNNKEL (reference sequence). The CDR3 reads CASSPKVGSLFF. CDR3 in DNA: TGTGCCAGCAGCCCCAAGGTAGGCTCCCTGTTCTTC.

The table lists this clonotype with a few counts. The chain joins TRBV11-2 to TRBJ2-2; D unresolved. CDR3 length: 13 residues. V lost 7 bases and J 2 bases, leaving 8 bases between the germline ends. Germline CDR1 is SGHAT and CDR2 is FQNNGV. CDR3 sequence (DNA): TGTGCCAGCACATGGAGAAACACCGGGGAGCTGTTTTTT. It encodes CASTWRNTGELFF.

This chain connects TRBV30 to TRBJ2-1; D remains ambiguous. The V end was cut by 1 base, the J end by 7 bases, with 8 bases between. This CDR3 is built from 12 residues. Germline CDR1 and CDR2: GTSNPN and SVGIG (reference sequence). CDR3 residues: CAWSAEGNEQFF. The DNA for the CDR3 is TGTGCCTGGAGTGCGGAAGGTAATGAGCAGTTCTTC.

This clonotype has at least ten counts. The V and J genes are TRBV6-5 and TRBJ1-1; the match to TRBD1 covers 9 bases. The CDR3 is 12 residues long. Germline V CDR1 and CDR2: MNHEY, SVGAGI. V was clipped by 2 bases and J by 8 bases; unmatched bases: 0. CDR3 sequence (DNA): TGTGCCAGCAGTTACGGACAGGGGGAAGCTTTCTTT. Translated: CASSYGQGEAFF.

This clonotype was seen only a few times. This rearrangement joins TRBV7-9 to TRBJ2-3; maybe TRBD1 (6 bases). Germline assignment: CDR1 SEHNR and CDR2 FQNEAQ (reference sequence). Trimming shortened V by 7 bases and J by 1 base, and 12 bases separated the two germline ends. This CDR3 is 14 amino acids long. The CDR3 is CASIGGVGTDTQYF. CDR3 nucleotides: TGTGCCAGCATAGGGGGAGTTGGCACAGATACGCAGTATTTT.

The gene calls are TRBV7-8 and TRBJ2-2; D gene uncertain. The CDR3 spans 17 residues. V was pared by 1 base and J by 0 bases, with 12 bases between. In germline, CDR1 is SGHVS, CDR2 FQNEAQ. The CDR3 sequence is CASSLVRVGTNTGELFF. CDR3 coding DNA: TGTGCCAGCAGCTTAGTACGCGTAGGGACGAACACCGGGGAGCTGTTTTTT.

This clonotype was counted ten times or more. V usage is TRBV27 and J usage is TRBJ2-1; D is possibly TRBD1 (5 bases). Trimming took 5 bases from V and 6 from J, leaving 8 bases between them. The CDR3 covers 12 residues. Germline loops: CDR1 MNHEY, CDR2 SMNVEV (reference sequence). CDR3 in DNA: TGTGCCAGCAGTCCGACAGTCAATGAGCAGTTCTTC. It translates to CASSPTVNEQFF.

A few counts support this clonotype. V and J are TRBV4-3 and TRBJ2-7; perhaps TRBD1 as D (6 bases). Trimming took off 1 base at V and 2 bases at J, with 12 bases between the two ends. This CDR3 has 15 residues. Germline assignment: CDR1 LGHNA and CDR2 YSLEER. The CDR3 DNA sequence: TGCGCCAGCAGCCAAGGGACAGCGTCGCCCTACGAGCAGTACTTC. This gives the protein CASSQGTASPYEQYF.

The chain uses TRBV29-1 and TRBJ2-2; 7 nucleotides align to TRBD2. The CDR3 covers 16 residues. V trimming: 2 bases; J trimming: 0 bases; junction bases outside the gene matches: 6. Per the germline V gene, CDR1 is SQVTM and CDR2 is ANQGSEA. CDR3 bases: TGCAGCGTTGAATGGGTCGGGGGGTCGAACACCGGGGAGCTGTTTTTT. This encodes CSVEWVGGSNTGELFF.

The chain carries TRBV25-1 and TRBJ2-3, with a tentative D call TRBD2 (5 bases). The V end was cut by 0 bases, the J end by 2 bases, with 9 bases between. Germline loops: CDR1 MGHDK, CDR2 SYGVNS. CDR3 length: 15 residues. The CDR3 DNA is TGTGCCAGCAGTGAATACGAGGGTATCACAGATACGCAGTATTTT. Residues: CASSEYEGITDTQYF.

The chain recombines TRBV6-5 with TRBJ2-1, with TRBD2 matching 12 bases. Trimming at V came to 0 bases and at J to 2 bases, leaving 2 bases not matched to a gene. This CDR3 region has 17 residues. Germline V lookup: CDR1 MNHEY, CDR2 SVGAGI. CDR3 bases: TGTGCCAGCAGTTACTCGCCTAGCGGGAGGGCCTACAATGAGCAGTTCTTC. This sequence encodes CASSYSPSGRAYNEQFF.

In its sample, this clonotype was seen a few times. The rearrangement links TRBV7-9 to TRBJ2-3; 10 bases line up with TRBD2. The CDR3 contains 15 residues. Per the germline V gene, CDR1 is SEHNR and CDR2 is FQNEAQ (reference sequence). V shed 5 bases and J 1 base; nucleotides not matched to a gene: 3. CDR3 sequence: CASSASGSGTDTQYF. For the CDR3, the DNA is TGTGCCAGCAGCGCTAGCGGGAGTGGCACAGATACGCAGTATTTT.

This clonotype was picked up many times. The V and J genes are TRBV4-3 and TRBJ2-7; 7 nucleotides match TRBD2. Germline trimming cut 8 bases from V and 3 bases from J; bases unmatched to any gene: 7. The length of the CDR3 is 13 residues. The germline gives CDR1 LGHNA, CDR2 YSLEER. CDR3 bases: TGCGCCAGCGCGGTGGGGGGGGGCTACGAGCAGTACTTC. Protein sequence: CASAVGGGYEQYF.

The V call is TRBV7-9, the J call TRBJ2-7; possibly TRBD1 for D (6 bases). The CDR3 is made up of 14 amino acids. Trimming shortened V by 2 bases and J by 4 bases, and 12 bases separated the two germline ends. Germline V lookup: CDR1 SEHNR, CDR2 FQNEAQ (reference sequence). This CDR3 is CASSLLTGTYEQYF. In nucleotides, the CDR3 is TGTGCCAGCAGCTTATTAACAGGGACGTACGAGCAGTACTTC.

The chain recombines TRBV5-6 with TRBJ2-2; D is unresolved. The V gene lost 7 bases and the J gene lost 6 bases, with 10 bases spanning the gap. Germline V gene sequence: CDR1 SGHDT, CDR2 YYEEEE. This CDR3 has 12 amino acids. CDR3 DNA: TGTGCCAGCTCTTCCCCACCCGGGGAGCTGTTTTTT. Its protein product is CASSSPPGELFF.

The chain combines TRBV12-3 or TRBV12-4 with TRBJ1-1, with D tentatively TRBD1 (5 bases). V was shortened by 6 bases and J by 5 bases, with 13 bases between the two germline ends. This CDR3 contains 13 residues. Here the CDR3 reads CASSMGPGTEAFF. DNA of the CDR3: TGTGCCAGCAGCATGGGACCAGGGACTGAAGCTTTCTTT.

Of note for this clonotype: A much larger clone differs by one base, so this may be a read error. This chain connects TRBV7-8 to TRBJ2-1; perhaps D is TRBD1 or TRBD2 (5 bases each). The CDR3 spans 14 residues. The germline V gene encodes CDR1 SGHVS and CDR2 FQNEAQ. Written as DNA, the CDR3 is TGTGCCAGCAGCTCACAGGTCGACTACAGTGAGCAGTTCTTC. This encodes CASSSQVDYSEQFF.

A few counts support this clonotype. This chain links TRBV29-1 with TRBJ2-3; D is ambiguous. Germline-derived CDR1 and CDR2 are SQVTM and ANQGSEA. Trimming cost V 3 bases and J 2 bases, with 12 bases left between them. There are 14 residues in the CDR3. Written as DNA, the CDR3 is TGCAGCGTTGAGGGCGTGGAGTACACAGATACGCAGTATTTT. Protein: CSVEGVEYTDTQYF.

This clonotype was seen ten or more times. V and J are TRBV20-1 and TRBJ2-3, with 10 bases lining up with TRBD2. Germline assignment: CDR1 DFQATT and CDR2 SNEGSKA (reference sequence). The trim removed 6 bases at V and 4 bases at J, leaving 10 bases unmatched. The CDR3 covers 15 residues. The CDR3 reads CSATASGSPPDTQYF. In nucleotides, the CDR3 is TGCAGTGCCACAGCTAGCGGGAGTCCCCCAGATACGCAGTATTTT.

Concerning this clonotype: A read error may be the cause here, since a much bigger clone is one base away. V usage is TRBV6-1 and J usage is TRBJ2-3; TRBD2 aligns across 10 bases. CDR3 size: 11 residues. Losses at the gene ends were 6 bases for V and 15 bases for J; bases not matched to a gene: 6. Per germline, CDR1 MNHNS and CDR2 SASEGT. The CDR3 is CASRAGLAIYF. CDR3 in DNA: TGTGCCAGCAGGGCGGGACTAGCGATATATTTT.

This clonotype was seen a few times. This chain joins TRBV11-2 and TRBJ2-7; D gene ambiguous. From germline, CDR1 is SGHAT and CDR2 FQNNGV. This CDR3 spans 11 amino acids. The V end was cut by 3 bases, the J end by 5 bases, with 5 bases between. The CDR3 DNA follows: TGTGCCAGCAGCTTTCCTGACGAGCAGTACTTC. Its protein is CASSFPDEQYF.